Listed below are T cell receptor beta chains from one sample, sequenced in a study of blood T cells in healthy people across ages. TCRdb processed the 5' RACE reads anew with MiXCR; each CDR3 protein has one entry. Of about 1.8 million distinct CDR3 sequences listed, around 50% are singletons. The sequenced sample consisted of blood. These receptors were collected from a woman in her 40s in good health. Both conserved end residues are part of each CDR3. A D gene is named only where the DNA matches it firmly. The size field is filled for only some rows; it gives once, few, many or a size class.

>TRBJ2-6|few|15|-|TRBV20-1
TGCAGTGCTGGGGGGCACCTCTCTGGGGCCAACGTCCTGACTTTC
CSAGGHLSGANVLTF
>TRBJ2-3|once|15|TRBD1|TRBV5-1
TGCGCCAGCAGCTTCGGGACAGGGATGGGAGATACGCAGTATTTT
CASSFGTGMGDTQYF
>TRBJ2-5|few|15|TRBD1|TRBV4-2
TGTGCCAGCAGCCACCCCGGGACAGGCCAAGAGACCCAGTACTTC
CASSHPGTGQETQYF
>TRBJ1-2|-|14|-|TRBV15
TGTGCCACCAGCAGTCAGGGCCCGCTATATGGCTACACCTTC
CATSSQGPLYGYTF
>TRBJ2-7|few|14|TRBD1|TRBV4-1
TGCGCCAGCAGCCAAGCCCGCCAGGGGGAAGAGCAGTACTTC
CASSQARQGEEQYF
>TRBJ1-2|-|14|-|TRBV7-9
TGTGCCAGCAGCTTGGTACAGCTTAACTATGGCTACACCTTC
CASSLVQLNYGYTF
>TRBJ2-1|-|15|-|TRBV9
TGTGCCAGCAGCGTAGAGGGGCCCAACTACAATGAGCAGTTCTTC
CASSVEGPNYNEQFF
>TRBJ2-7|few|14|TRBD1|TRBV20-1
TGCAGTGCTAGCGTCGGGACAGGGTCCTACGAGCAGTACTTC
CSASVGTGSYEQYF
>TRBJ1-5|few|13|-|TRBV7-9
TGTGCCAGCAGCGGAGATGTCTATCAGCCCCAGCATTTT
CASSGDVYQPQHF
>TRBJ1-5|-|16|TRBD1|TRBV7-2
TGTGCCAGCAGCCCCCCCGGGACAGCTAGCAATCAGCCCCAGCATTTT
CASSPPGTASNQPQHF
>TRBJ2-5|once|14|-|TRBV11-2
TGTGCCAGCAGCTTAAGGGCTAGTTTTGAGACCCAGTACTTC
CASSLRASFETQYF
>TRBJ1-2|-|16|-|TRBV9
TGTGCCAGCAGCCCACCGTGGAAGCTGGCTTTCTATGGCTACACCTTC
CASSPPWKLAFYGYTF
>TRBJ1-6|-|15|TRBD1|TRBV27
TGTGCCAGCAGTTCATCTCAGGGGGCTAGGTCACCCCTCCACTTT
CASSSSQGARSPLHF
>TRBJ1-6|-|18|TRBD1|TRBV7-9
TGTGCCAGCAGCGATACCGGGGGCCGGGACAGGTATAATTCACCCCTCCACTTT
CASSDTGGRDRYNSPLHF
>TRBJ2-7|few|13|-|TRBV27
TGTGCCAGCACAAGGGGGTCAGGCTACGAGCAGTACTTC
CASTRGSGYEQYF
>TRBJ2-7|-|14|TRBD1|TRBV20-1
TGCAGCCCCCTCGACTCAGGGGGCCCCTACGAGCAGTACTTC
CSPLDSGGPYEQYF
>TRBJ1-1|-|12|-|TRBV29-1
TGCAGCGCGAAGGACAGGAACACTGAAGCTTTCTTT
CSAKDRNTEAFF
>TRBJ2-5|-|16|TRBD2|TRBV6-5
TGTGCCAGCAGTTTCACCCCGGGACTAGCGGGGGAGACCCAGTACTTC
CASSFTPGLAGETQYF
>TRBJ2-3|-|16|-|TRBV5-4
TGTGCCAGCAGCCTGGGACTCGTCGTTGACACAGATACGCAGTATTTT
CASSLGLVVDTDTQYF
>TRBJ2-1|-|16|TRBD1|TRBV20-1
TGCAGTGCTAGTCCGGGACAGGGTTTCGTCCAGGAGACCCAGTTCTTC
CSASPGQGFVQETQFF
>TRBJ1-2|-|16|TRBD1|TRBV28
TGTGCCAGCAGTTTATTGGGGGGGACAGGGTATAGTGGCTACACCTTC
CASSLLGGTGYSGYTF
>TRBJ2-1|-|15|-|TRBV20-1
TGCAGTGCTAGAGGACCGCGGGAATATTACAATGAGCAGTTCTTC
CSARGPREYYNEQFF
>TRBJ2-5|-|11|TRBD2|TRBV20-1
TGCAGTGCGCTCAGGGAGGGGACCCAGTACTTC
CSALREGTQYF
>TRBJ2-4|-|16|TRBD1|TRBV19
TGTGCCAGTAGTGCCGGACAGGGGGTAGCCAAAAACATTCAGTACTTC
CASSAGQGVAKNIQYF
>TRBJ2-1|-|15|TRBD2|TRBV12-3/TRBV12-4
TGTGCCAGCAGTCCCCGCAGCGGGGGGGCTCGGGAGCAGTTCTTC
CASSPRSGGAREQFF
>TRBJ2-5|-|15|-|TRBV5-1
TGCGCCAGCAGGGATGGGGCTTTAGTACAAGAGACCCAGTACTTC
CASRDGALVQETQYF
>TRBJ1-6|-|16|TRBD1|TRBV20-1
TGCAGTGCCCCCCAGGGGGGGAGCTCCTATAATTCACCCCTCCACTTT
CSAPQGGSSYNSPLHF
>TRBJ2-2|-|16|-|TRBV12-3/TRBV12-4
TGTGCCAGCAGTTCCTACCCGGGGGGCGCCGCCGGGGAGCTGTTTTTT
CASSSYPGGAAGELFF
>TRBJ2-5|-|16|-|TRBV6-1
TGTGCCAGCAGTGAAGGGTTCGGGCAGGTGAAAGAGACCCAGTACTTC
CASSEGFGQVKETQYF
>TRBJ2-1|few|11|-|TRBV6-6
TGTGCCAGCAGTCAGCCGACGGAGCAGTTCTTC
CASSQPTEQFF